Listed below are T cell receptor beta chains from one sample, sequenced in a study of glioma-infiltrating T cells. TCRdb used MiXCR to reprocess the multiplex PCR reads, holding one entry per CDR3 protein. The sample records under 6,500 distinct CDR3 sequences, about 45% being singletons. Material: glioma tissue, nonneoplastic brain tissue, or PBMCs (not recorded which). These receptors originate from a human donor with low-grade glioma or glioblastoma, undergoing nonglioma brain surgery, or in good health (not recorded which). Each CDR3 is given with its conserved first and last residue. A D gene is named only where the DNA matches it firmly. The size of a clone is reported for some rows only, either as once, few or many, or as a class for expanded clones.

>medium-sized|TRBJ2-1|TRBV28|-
TGTGCCAGCAGTTTATCGGGCCCCCGAGGTGGTGAGCAGTTCTTC
CASSLSGPRGGEQFF
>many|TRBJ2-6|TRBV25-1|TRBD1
TGTGCCAGCAGTGTGGCCGGGACAGGGCTTTCCGGGGCCAACGTCCTGACTTTC
CASSVAGTGLSGANVLTF
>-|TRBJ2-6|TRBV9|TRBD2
TGTGCCAGCAGCGTAGGGTCGACTAGCGGGAATCCCTCTGGGGCCAACGTCCTGACTTTC
CASSVGSTSGNPSGANVLTF
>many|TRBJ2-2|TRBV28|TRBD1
TGTGCCAGCGCCCGGCAGGGGGCCGCCGGGGAGCTGTTTTTT
CASARQGAAGELFF
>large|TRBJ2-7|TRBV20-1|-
TGCAGTGCTAGATGGGGGGTCAGCTTCTACGAGCAGTACTTC
CSARWGVSFYEQYF
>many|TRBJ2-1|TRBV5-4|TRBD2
TGTGCCAGCAGCTTGAGAGGACTAGCGGGCAATGAGCAGTTCTTC
CASSLRGLAGNEQFF
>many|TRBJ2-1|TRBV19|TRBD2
TGTGCCAGTAGTCCCGGGACTAGCGGGAGAAGCGTAAATGAGCAGTTCTTC
CASSPGTSGRSVNEQFF
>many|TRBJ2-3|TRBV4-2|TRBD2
TGTGCCAGCAGCCAAGGACCGGGACTAGCAATAGATACGCAGTATTTT
CASSQGPGLAIDTQYF
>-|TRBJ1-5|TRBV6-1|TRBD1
TGTGCCAGCAGTGAAGCGCTTGGGACAGGGGTGCGTCAGCCCAAGCATTTT
CASSEALGTGVRQPKHF
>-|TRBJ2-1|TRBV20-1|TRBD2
TGCAGTGCTAGAGATATTGGGACTAGCGGGTCCTACAATGAGCAGTTCTTC
CSARDIGTSGSYNEQFF
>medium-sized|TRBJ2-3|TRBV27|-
TGTGCCAGCAATCCCTTTCCGTTGATAGGAGACGGGACAGATACGCAGTATTTT
CASNPFPLIGDGTDTQYF
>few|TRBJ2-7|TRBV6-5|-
TGTGCCAGCACTCAAAACACGGACTCCTACGAGCAGTACTTC
CASTQNTDSYEQYF
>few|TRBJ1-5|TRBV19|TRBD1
TGTGCCAGTAACCCGAAACTGACCGGGACAGGGGGTAGCAATCAGCCCCAGCATTTT
CASNPKLTGTGGSNQPQHF
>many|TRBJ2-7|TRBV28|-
TGTGCCAGCAGTTCCCCCCCGGCCCACGAGCAGTACTTC
CASSSPPAHEQYF
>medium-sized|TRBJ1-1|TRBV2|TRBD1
TGTGCCAGCCAAGAGACAGGGGTCATGAACACTGAAGCTTTCTTT
CASQETGVMNTEAFF
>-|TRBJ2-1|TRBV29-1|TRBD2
TGCAGCGTTGATAGCCCCAGCGGGAGTGTCTATGAGCAGTTCTTC
CSVDSPSGSVYEQFF
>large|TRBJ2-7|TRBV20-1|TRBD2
TGCAGTGCTACCTTCGGGGCGGGAGTCGCCGAGCAGTACTTC
CSATFGAGVAEQYF
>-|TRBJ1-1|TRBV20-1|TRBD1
TGCAGTGCCCCGGGACAGGGCGGCACTGAAGCTTTCTTT
CSAPGQGGTEAFF
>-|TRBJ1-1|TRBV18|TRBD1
TGTGCCAGCTCAACCCAGGGGGGAACTGAAGCTTTCTTT
CASSTQGGTEAFF
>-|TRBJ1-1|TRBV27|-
TGTGCCAGCAGCCTTCCGGGACGTGAAGCTTTCTTT
CASSLPGREAFF
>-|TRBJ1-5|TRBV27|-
TGTGCCAGCAGTTTACGGGTCTACAATCAGCCCCAGCATTTT
CASSLRVYNQPQHF
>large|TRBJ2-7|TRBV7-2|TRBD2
TGTGCCAGCAGCCCCTTCCTAGCGGGACCCTACGAGCAGTACTTC
CASSPFLAGPYEQYF
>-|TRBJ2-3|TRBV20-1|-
TGCAGTGCTAGTACCGGGGTAAGCTCCTACAATGAGCAGTATTTT
CSASTGVSSYNEQYF